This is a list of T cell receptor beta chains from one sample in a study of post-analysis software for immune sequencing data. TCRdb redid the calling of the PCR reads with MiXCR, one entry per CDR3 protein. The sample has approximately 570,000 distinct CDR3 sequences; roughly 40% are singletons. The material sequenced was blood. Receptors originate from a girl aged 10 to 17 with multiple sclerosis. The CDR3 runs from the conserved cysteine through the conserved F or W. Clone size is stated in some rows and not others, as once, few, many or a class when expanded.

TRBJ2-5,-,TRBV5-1,CASSPGQPVQETQYF
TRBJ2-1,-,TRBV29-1,CSVEAQGRYNEQFF
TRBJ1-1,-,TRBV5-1,CASSLDPKNTEAFF
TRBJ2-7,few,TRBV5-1,CASSLDKSYEQYF
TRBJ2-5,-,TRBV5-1,CASSGRSSGSSQETQYF
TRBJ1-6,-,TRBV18,CASSPVGQGDSPLHF
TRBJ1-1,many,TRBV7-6,CASSLAGGTAHTEAFF
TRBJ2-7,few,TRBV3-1,CASSNLQGEQYF
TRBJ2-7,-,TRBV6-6,CASSLAGGYYEQYF
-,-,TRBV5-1,CASSLGPGSQETQYF
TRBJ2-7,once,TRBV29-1,CSVTRGAGRDEQYF
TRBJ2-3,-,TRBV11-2,CASSLVLQGNTDTQYF
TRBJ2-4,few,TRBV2,CASSETGYQNIQYF
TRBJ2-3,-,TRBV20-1,CSARSGLAGHTDTQYF
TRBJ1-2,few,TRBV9,CASSVSVQGADTF
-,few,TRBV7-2,CASINRIALPGEQYF
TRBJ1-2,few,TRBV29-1,CSVHRDTLPGYTF
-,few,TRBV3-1,CASQDRVHEQYF
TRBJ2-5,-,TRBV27,CASSLRRTGGAETQYF
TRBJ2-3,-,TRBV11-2,CASSLLTSGRMDTQYF
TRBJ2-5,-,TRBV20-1,CRVGTSGRAPREQYF
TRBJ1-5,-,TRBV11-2,CASSLDTGYYQPQHF
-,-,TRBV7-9,CASSLGEGRGVYEQYF
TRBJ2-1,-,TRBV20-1,CSASYSGGVSNEQFF
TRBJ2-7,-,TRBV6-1,CASSEAAQRFYEQYF
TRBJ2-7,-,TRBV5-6,CASSPRGPSSYEQYF
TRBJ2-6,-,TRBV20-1,CSARSNRPGRISGANVLTF
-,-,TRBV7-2,CASSRTSAISYEQYF
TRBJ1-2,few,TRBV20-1,CSAIVQGRGTNYGYTF
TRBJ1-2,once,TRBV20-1,CSADTGGYGYTF
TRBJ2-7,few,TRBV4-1,CASGRAVSYEQYF